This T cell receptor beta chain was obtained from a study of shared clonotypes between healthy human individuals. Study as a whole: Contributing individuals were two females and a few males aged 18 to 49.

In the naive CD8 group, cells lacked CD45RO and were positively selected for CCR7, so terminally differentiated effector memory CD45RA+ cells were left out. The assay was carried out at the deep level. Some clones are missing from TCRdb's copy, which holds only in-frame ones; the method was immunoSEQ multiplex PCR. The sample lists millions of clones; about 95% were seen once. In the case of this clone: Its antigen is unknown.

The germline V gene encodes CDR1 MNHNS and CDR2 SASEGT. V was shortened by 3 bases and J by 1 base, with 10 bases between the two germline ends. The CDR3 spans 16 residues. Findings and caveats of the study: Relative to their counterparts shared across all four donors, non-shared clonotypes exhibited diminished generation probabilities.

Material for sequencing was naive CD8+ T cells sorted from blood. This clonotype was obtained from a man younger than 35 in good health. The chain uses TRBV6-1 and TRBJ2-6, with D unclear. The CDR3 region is CASSDWWGSGANVLTF. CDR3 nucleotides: TGTGCCAGCAGTGATTGGTGGGGATCTGGGGCCAACGTCCTGACTTTC.